This T cell receptor beta chain was found in a study of early T cells in non-severe SARS-CoV-2 infection. TCRdb re-called the 5' RACE reads through MiXCR, storing one row per CDR3 protein. The sample lists 55,000 to 75,000 distinct CDR3 sequences; 12% were seen once. Germline V gives CDR1 SGHTA, CDR2 FQGNSA. V dropped 4 bases and J dropped 13 bases, with 11 bases sitting between them. The CDR3 has 12 amino acids. The sequence derives from an adult who was a healthcare worker with PCR-confirmed SARS-CoV-2 infection or an uninfected control (not recorded which). Sequenced: whole blood. The chain uses TRBV7-2 and TRBJ1-6; weak D call: TRBD1 (6 bases). In DNA form, the CDR3 reads TGTGCCAGCAGCTCAGGGGACTTGCCCCTCCACTTT. This gives the protein CASSSGDLPLHF.